Shown below are 20 T cell receptor beta chains from a single sample sequenced in a study of tissue T cells after allogeneic stem cell transplantation. Enrolled prospectively were adult allogeneic hematopoietic cell transplant recipients whose graft-versus-host disease was steroid-refractory. Assay: immunoSEQ multiplex PCR; the TCRdb copy retains only in-frame clones and omits some. The data show about 3,000 clones, with over 70% seen just once and 20% to 25% held by the top ten. The input for sequencing was small intestine tissue, taken at autopsy. These receptors were collected from a male patient older than 55 with steroid-refractory graft-versus-host disease after an allogeneic stem cell transplant. Some T cells may be the graft donor's.

This clone was counted a single time. The J gene is TRBJ2-7, the V gene TRBV7-2; TRBD2 agrees at 12 bases. V was clipped by 3 bases and J by 0 bases; unmatched bases: 9. CDR3 length equals 18 residues. Germline CDR1 and CDR2: SGHTA and FQGNSA. CDR3 in DNA: TGTGCCAGCAGCTTCGCTACTAGCGGGGGGCCCATCTCCTACGAGCAGTACTTC. Protein sequence: CASSFATSGGPISYEQYF.

Judged by abundance, this clone is large (0.1 to 1%). This chain uses TRBV3-1 (or the pseudogene TRBV3-2) with TRBJ2-1; 9 bases match TRBD2. The germline V gene has CDR1 LGHDT and CDR2 YNNKEL (reference sequence). This CDR3 has 17 residues. V shed 3 bases, J shed 7 bases, and the junction held 13 bases outside the gene matches. As DNA, the CDR3 is TGTGCCAGCAGCCATCCCCATACCGGGACTAGCACGAATGAGCAGTTCTTC. It is translated as CASSHPHTGTSTNEQFF.

This clone was picked up a small number of times. V is TRBV4-2 and J is TRBJ1-1; TRBD1 might be the D (5 bases). V lost 3 bases and J lost 1, with 9 bases in between. CDR3 length: 14 amino acids. Germline loops: CDR1 LGHNA, CDR2 YNFKEQ. CDR3 DNA: TGTGCCAGCAGCCACGGGGGAGCGAACACTGAAGCTTTCTTT. Its protein is CASSHGGANTEAFF.

The chain is built from TRBV28 and TRBJ1-1; 7 bases align to TRBD1. J was trimmed by 4 bases and V by 8 bases; bases with no gene match: 10. This CDR3 has 14 residues. The V gene's germline CDR1 is MDHEN and CDR2 SYDVKM. The CDR3 spells CASRPTGDVTEAFF. For the CDR3, the DNA is TGTGCCAGCCGACCAACAGGGGATGTCACTGAAGCTTTCTTT.

This clone was observed a few times. This chain links TRBV28 with TRBJ1-2; no firm D call. Germline V gives CDR1 MDHEN, CDR2 SYDVKM. V dropped 8 bases and J dropped 0 bases, with 16 bases sitting between them. The CDR3 totals 15 residues. The CDR3 loop reads CASLRGDPANYGYTF. The CDR3 region has the DNA TGTGCCAGCCTCCGAGGAGACCCAGCTAACTATGGCTACACCTTC.

The V and J genes are TRBV6-2 or TRBV6-3 and TRBJ1-5; D unclear. The CDR3 length is 16 residues. Germline V gene lookup returns CDR1 MNHEY and CDR2 SVGEGT. V lost 4 bases, J lost 4 bases, and 17 bases lay in between. Here the CDR3 DNA reads TGTGCCAGCAGTTCGGAAAGTAACGGGGTTAATCAGCCCCAGCATTTT. Residues: CASSSESNGVNQPQHF.

The J gene is TRBJ1-2, the V gene TRBV2; D is undetermined. Germline lookup yields CDR1 SNHLY and CDR2 FYNNEI. This CDR3 spans 14 amino acids. V dropped 6 bases and J dropped 6 bases, with 17 bases sitting between them. The CDR3 sequence: CASRITPFVHGYTF. The CDR3 coding sequence is TGTGCCAGCAGAATAACTCCCTTCGTCCATGGCTACACCTTC.

A remark on this clone: This sample includes further DNA sequences coding for the same CDR3. The chain uses TRBV12-3 or TRBV12-4 and TRBJ2-7; no clear D gene. CDR3 length: 12 residues. V shed 5 bases and J shed 3 bases, with 8 bases lying between them. DNA of the CDR3: TGTGCCAGCAGTCCAGGTGGCTACGAGCAGTACTTC. Protein sequence: CASSPGGYEQYF.

The chain joins TRBV7-9 to TRBJ2-3; the D gene is possibly TRBD1 (6 bases). The CDR3 length is 16 residues. The germline V and J ends were trimmed by 0 bases and 6 bases, with 16 bases remaining between them. The germline V gene has CDR1 SEHNR and CDR2 FQNEAQ (reference sequence). In DNA, the CDR3 is TGTGCCAGCAGCTTAGCGGGTCAGGGGATGCATGATACGCAGTATTTT. This sequence encodes CASSLAGQGMHDTQYF. The full variable domain, completed using reference TRBV7-9 and TRBJ2-3, is DTGVSQNPRHKITKRGQNVTFRCDPISEHNRLYWYRQTLGQGPEFLTYFQNEAQLEKSRLLSDRFSAERPKGSFSTLEIQRTEQGDSAMYLCASSLAGQGMHDTQYFGPGTRLTVL.

The chain uses TRBV4-2 and TRBJ2-2; 16 bases line up with TRBD2. CDR3 length equals 19 residues. Germline V gene sequence: CDR1 LGHNA, CDR2 YNFKEQ. With 4 bases clipped from V and 3 bases from J, the junction kept 8 bases outside the gene matches. The CDR3 here is CASSPFRGLAGGDTGELFF. CDR3 in DNA: TGTGCCAGCAGCCCGTTTAGGGGACTAGCGGGGGGGGACACCGGGGAGCTGTTTTTT.

The rearrangement joins TRBV11-2 to TRBJ1-4, with D uncertain. Germline CDR1 and CDR2: SGHAT and FQNNGV. This CDR3 has 15 residues. The V gene lost 1 base and the J gene lost 10 bases, with 16 bases spanning the gap. As DNA, the CDR3 is TGTGCCAGCAGCTTAGGAACGGGAAGTGGAGTAAAACTGTTTTTT. Translating gives CASSLGTGSGVKLFF. The variable domain in full, completed from reference TRBV11-2 and TRBJ1-4, reads EAGVAQSPRYKIIEKRQSVAFWCNPISGHATLYWYQQILGQGPKLLIQFQNNGVVDDSQLPKDRFSAERLKGVDSTLKIQPAKLEDSAVYLCASSLGTGSGVKLFFGSGTQLSVL.

The chain uses TRBV30 and TRBJ1-4, with unresolved D. Trimming removed 2 bases from V and 4 bases from J, with 5 bases in between. Looked up from germline, CDR1 is GTSNPN and CDR2 is SVGIG (reference sequence). The CDR3 spans 12 residues. CDR3 sequence reads: CAWSSSNEKLFF. The CDR3 DNA follows: TGTGCCTGGAGTAGCAGTAATGAAAAACTGTTTTTT. The full variable domain, rest sourced from reference TRBV30 and TRBJ1-4, is SQTIHQWPATLVQPVGSPLSLECTVEGTSNPNLYWYRQAAGRGLQLLFYSVGIGQISSEVPQNLSASRPQDRQFILSSKKLLLSDSGFYLCAWSSSNEKLFFGSGTQLSVL.

The chain links TRBV6-1 to TRBJ1-1; 9 nucleotides align to TRBD1. Germline values: CDR1 MNHNS, CDR2 SASEGT. This CDR3 spans 14 amino acids. With 2 bases clipped from V and 5 bases from J, the junction kept 3 bases outside the gene matches. The CDR3 DNA sequence: TGTGCCAGCAGTGAATGGACAGGGGTGACTGAAGCTTTCTTT. Residues: CASSEWTGVTEAFF.

The chain employs TRBV2 and TRBJ1-6; unclear D gene. Deletions cut 8 bases from V and 7 bases from J, with 21 bases between. The CDR3 length is 16 residues. CDR1 is SNHLY, CDR2 FYNNEI, per germline. DNA of the CDR3: TGTGCCAGCGAGAGAGGTTTGGGTTTAGGGAATTCACCCCTCCACTTT. Protein product: CASERGLGLGNSPLHF.

The rearrangement links TRBV2 to TRBJ1-2; 7 bases agree with TRBD1. The V gene end was trimmed by 3 bases and the J gene end by 8 bases; junction bases not matched to a gene: 6. CDR1 and CDR2 (germline): SNHLY, FYNNEI. The CDR3 loop spans 13 amino acids. CDR3 sequence reads: CASSDEGARGYTF. The CDR3 DNA reads TGTGCCAGCAGTGATGAGGGGGCGAGAGGCTACACCTTC.

The V gene is TRBV11-2, the J gene TRBJ1-2; tentative D call: TRBD1 (5 bases). CDR3 length equals 13 residues. V gave up 3 bases and J gave up 4 bases, with 9 bases separating them. Looked up from germline, CDR1 is SGHAT and CDR2 is FQNNGV. The CDR3: CASSLGTAYGYTF. In DNA form, the CDR3 reads TGTGCCAGCAGCTTGGGGACTGCCTATGGCTACACCTTC.

This chain connects TRBV5-6 to TRBJ2-1, with TRBD2 identical over 7 bases. Per germline, CDR1 SGHDT and CDR2 YYEEEE. The V and J ends lost 1 base and 0 bases, in that order; junction bases with no gene match: 7. The CDR3 spans 17 residues. CDR3 protein: CASSLLGGGSSYNEQFF. CDR3 coding DNA: TGTGCCAGCAGCTTGCTGGGCGGGGGAAGCTCCTACAATGAGCAGTTCTTC.

The V gene is TRBV19, the J gene TRBJ1-5, with D tentatively TRBD1 (5 bases). CDR1 and CDR2 from the germline V gene are LNHDA and SQIVND (reference sequence). Trimming took off 6 bases at V and 3 bases at J, with 12 bases between the two ends. The CDR3 runs 14 residues. The CDR3 DNA is TGTGCCAGTAGACAGGCCTCGATCAATCAGCCCCAGCATTTT. Translated: CASRQASINQPQHF.

The chain recombines TRBV9 with TRBJ1-2; no clear D gene. This CDR3 has 12 residues. CDR1 and CDR2 (germline): SGDLS, YYNGEE. V was cut by 0 bases and J by 2 bases, with 2 bases left in between. The CDR3 DNA follows: TGTGCCAGCAGCGTAGCGAACTATGGCTACACCTTC. It is translated as CASSVANYGYTF.

The rearrangement links TRBV25-1 to TRBJ1-1, with 7 bases that match TRBD1. V was pared by 2 bases and J by 3 bases, with 9 bases of the junction left unmatched. The CDR3 has 16 amino acids. CDR1 and CDR2 (germline): MGHDK, SYGVNS. The CDR3 DNA is TGTGCCAGCAGTGAAGTAAGGGGGCGAGGGGACACTGAAGCTTTCTTT. Residues: CASSEVRGRGDTEAFF.